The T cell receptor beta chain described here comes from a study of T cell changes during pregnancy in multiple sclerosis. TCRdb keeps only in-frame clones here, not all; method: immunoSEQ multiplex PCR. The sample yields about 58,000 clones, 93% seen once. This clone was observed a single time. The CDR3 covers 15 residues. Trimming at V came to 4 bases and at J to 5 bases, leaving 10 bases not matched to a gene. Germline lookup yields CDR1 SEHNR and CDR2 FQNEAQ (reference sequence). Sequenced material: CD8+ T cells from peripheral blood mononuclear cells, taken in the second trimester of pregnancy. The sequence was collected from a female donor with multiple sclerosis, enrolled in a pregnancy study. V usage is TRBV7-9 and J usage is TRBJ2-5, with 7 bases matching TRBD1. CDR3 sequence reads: CASSSLTGWVETQYF. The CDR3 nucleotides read TGTGCCAGCAGCTCGTTGACAGGGTGGGTTGAGACCCAGTACTTC.